Sequencing of this TCR beta chain was carried out in a study of tissue T cells after allogeneic stem cell transplantation. Background on the study: Recipient PBMCs from before transplant existed for 5 or 6 GVHD patients. CD3+ T cells were flow-sorted when enough cells; otherwise DNA extracted directly.

With respect to this clone: Its antigen is still unknown.

The trim removed 0 bases at V and 1 base at J, leaving 5 bases unmatched. Germline V gene data show CDR1 as GTSNPN and CDR2 as SVGIG (reference sequence). The CDR3 contains 16 residues. The data were produced by immunoSEQ multiplex PCR, yet TCRdb's version contains in-frame clones alone and is incomplete. The profile shows some 45,000 clones, around nine tenths of them singletons. Study-wide results and caveats: Anatomically similar tissues had similar TCR repertoires within each patient. Only a limited share of tissue TCRs appeared in blood or spleen.

The genes are TRBV30 and TRBJ2-2; 7 bases align to TRBD1. This sequence was found in a woman aged 40-69 years who later had graft-versus-host disease after an allogeneic stem cell transplant. The sequencing here drew on blood, taken before transplantation. As DNA, the CDR3 is TGTGCCTGGAGTGTACGAACAGGGGTGAACACCGGGGAGCTGTTTTTT. Encoded protein: CAWSVRTGVNTGELFF.